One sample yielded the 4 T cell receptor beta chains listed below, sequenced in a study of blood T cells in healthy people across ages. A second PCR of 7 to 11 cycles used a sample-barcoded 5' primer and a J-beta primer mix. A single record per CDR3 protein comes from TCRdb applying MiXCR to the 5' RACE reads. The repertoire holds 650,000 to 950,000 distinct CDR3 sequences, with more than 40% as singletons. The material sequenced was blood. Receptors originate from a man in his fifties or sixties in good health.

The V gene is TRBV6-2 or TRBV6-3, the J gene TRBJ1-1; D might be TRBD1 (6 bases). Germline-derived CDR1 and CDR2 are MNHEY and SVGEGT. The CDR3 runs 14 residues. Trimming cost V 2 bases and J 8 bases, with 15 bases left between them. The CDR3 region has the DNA TGTGCCAGCAGTTACGCAACAGGGTTGGCAGAAGCTTTCTTT. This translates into CASSYATGLAEAFF.

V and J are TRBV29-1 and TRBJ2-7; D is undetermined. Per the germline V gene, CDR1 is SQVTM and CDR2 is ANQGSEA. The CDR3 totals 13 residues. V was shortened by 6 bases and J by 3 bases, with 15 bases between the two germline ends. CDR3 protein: CSVHITGFYEQYF. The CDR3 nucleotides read TGCAGCGTCCATATTACTGGATTCTACGAGCAGTACTTC.

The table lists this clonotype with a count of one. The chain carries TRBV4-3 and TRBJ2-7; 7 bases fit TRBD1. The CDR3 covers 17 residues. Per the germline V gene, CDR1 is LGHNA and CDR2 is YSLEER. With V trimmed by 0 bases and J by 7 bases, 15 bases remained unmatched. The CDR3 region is CASSQDPPGQPYNEQYF. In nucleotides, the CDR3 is TGCGCCAGCAGCCAAGATCCCCCGGGACAGCCATACAATGAGCAGTACTTC.

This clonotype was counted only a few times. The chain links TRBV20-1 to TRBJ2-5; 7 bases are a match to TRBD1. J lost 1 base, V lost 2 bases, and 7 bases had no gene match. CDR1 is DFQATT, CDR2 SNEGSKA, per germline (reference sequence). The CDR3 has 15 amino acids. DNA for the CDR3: TGCAGTGCTAGAACAGGGGCCGCCCCCCAAGAGACCCAGTACTTC. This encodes CSARTGAAPQETQYF.